A single sample is the source of the 7 T cell receptor beta chains below, sequenced in a study of long-term antiretroviral therapy in people with HIV. The immunoSEQ assay was v3.0, run at survey level. Profiling relied on immunoSEQ multiplex PCR, and the TCRdb table lists in-frame clones only, not all of them. Of about 33,000 clones listed, roughly 80% are singletons. The source was unsorted PBMCs, collected 2 years after starting antiretroviral therapy. These TCRs come from a woman in her forties or fifties with HIV.

V gene TRBV11-1 combines with J gene TRBJ2-3; D call uncertain. This CDR3 is 13 amino acids long. Trimming cost V 5 bases and J 5 bases, with 11 bases left between them. Germline V gene data show CDR1 as SGHAT and CDR2 as FQDESV (reference sequence). This CDR3 is CASSRLVGDTQYF. As DNA, the CDR3 is TGTGCCAGCAGCCGTCTCGTAGGAGATACGCAGTATTTT.

The chain combines TRBV14 with TRBJ1-6, with D maybe TRBD1 (5 bases). Trimming took 0 bases from V and 7 from J, leaving 7 bases between them. CDR1 and CDR2 (germline): SGHDN, FVKESK. The CDR3 has 14 amino acids. The CDR3 protein is CASSQDRGNSPLHF. In DNA, the CDR3 is TGTGCCAGCAGCCAAGATCGGGGGAATTCACCCCTCCACTTT.

This chain joins TRBV19 and TRBJ1-1; D unclear. Trimming removed 5 bases from V and 5 bases from J, with 18 bases in between. Germline CDR1 reads LNHDA; CDR2 reads SQIVND (reference sequence). The CDR3 extends over 15 amino acids. The CDR3: CASSHSLHRRTEAFF. The DNA of the CDR3 is TGTGCCAGTAGTCACTCACTACACCGGCGGACTGAAGCTTTCTTT.

The chain is built from TRBV4-1 and TRBJ1-2; no firm D call. Germline loops: CDR1 MGHRA, CDR2 YSYEKL. V was clipped by 3 bases and J by 6 bases, with 8 bases between them. The CDR3 is 12 amino acids. The CDR3 spells CASSHRYDGYTF. In DNA, the CDR3 is TGCGCCAGCAGCCACAGGTATGATGGCTACACCTTC.

This chain connects TRBV7-2 to TRBJ2-7; 7 nucleotides align to TRBD2. Germline loops: CDR1 SGHTA, CDR2 FQGNSA. V lost 2 bases and J lost 3; bases outside the gene matches: 1. The CDR3 length is 13 residues. The CDR3 region is CASSLSGVYEQYV. The CDR3 bases are TGTGCCAGCAGCTTAAGCGGGGTCTACGAGCAGTACGTC.

The chain combines TRBV6-1 with TRBJ2-5; unclear D gene. The CDR3 spans 15 residues. Germline-derived CDR1 and CDR2 are MNHNS and SASEGT. V was pared by 1 base and J by 5 bases, with 14 bases between. CDR3 DNA sequence: TGTGCCAGCAGTGAAGTGCTAGGAGTTGGTGAGACCCAGTACTTC. Amino acid sequence: CASSEVLGVGETQYF.

This rearrangement joins TRBV7-9 to TRBJ2-2, with D possibly being TRBD1 (6 bases). Per the germline V gene, CDR1 is SEHNR and CDR2 is FQNEAQ (reference sequence). Between the trimmed V and J ends, which lost 4 bases and 4 bases, there was a span of 10 bases. The CDR3 is 14 residues long. The CDR3 region is CASSWTASTGELFF. The DNA of the CDR3 is TGTGCCAGCAGCTGGACAGCTAGCACCGGGGAGCTGTTTTTT.